Only a few counts were recorded for the clone carrying this T cell receptor (beta chain). As yet, its antigen is unknown. Per donor, one heparinised blood draw averaged around 110 mL. Sorted CD4+ subsets: naive, central memory, regulatory, stem cell-like memory (CD45RO/CCR7/CD25/CD127/CD95/CD27 panel). The sample is drawn from a study of beta chain features in type 1 diabetes. The study's findings and limits: People with Type 1 diabetes carried modestly yet significantly shorter TCRB CDR3s in all four CD4+ subsets.

The CDR3 runs to 14 residues. The V and J ends lost 0 bases and 4 bases respectively, with 7 bases between them. Germline V gene sequence: CDR1 LGHNA, CDR2 YSLEER. Sequenced material consisted of expressed TCRB transcripts (all of the isolated RNA was reverse transcribed). Assay used: immunoSEQ multiplex PCR; TCRdb lists only in-frame clones, some missing. The profile shows hundreds of thousands of clones, about 14% of them singletons. Sequenced material: naive CD4+ T cells from blood. The sequence derives from a man in his late teens or twenties with type 1 diabetes. The chain uses TRBV4-3 and TRBJ1-5, with a weak D call TRBD1 (6 bases). Written as DNA, the CDR3 is TGCGCCAGCAGCCAAGAAACAGGGAATCAGCCCCAGCATTTT. As protein: CASSQETGNQPQHF.